These T cell receptor beta chains were read from a single sample in a study of control samples from healthy donors and cancer patients. Libraries were prepared by immunoSEQ multiplex PCR; TCRdb keeps only in-frame clonotypes and omits some of them. Among around 90,000 clones listed, about 85% were seen once. Material for sequencing was blood. The receptors were sampled from a woman between 35 and 50 years old in good health. The CDR3 runs from the conserved cysteine through the conserved F or W. The D gene is left open where the match is weak. The size field is filled for only some rows; it gives once, few, many or a size class.

CDR3 protein: CASSQDRGEQYF
CDR3 DNA: TGTGCCAGCAGCCAAGATAGGGGCGAGCAGTACTTC
J gene: TRBJ2-7
clone size: once
D gene: NA
V gene: TRBV3-1/TRBV3-2

CDR3 protein: CASSLGGTGNQPQHF
CDR3 DNA: TGTGCCAGCAGCTTAGGGGGGACAGGTAATCAGCCCCAGCATTTT
J gene: TRBJ1-5
clone size: NA
D gene: TRBD1
V gene: TRBV7-9

CDR3 protein: CASSRLRGLGETQYF
CDR3 DNA: TGTGCCAGCAGCCGCCTCAGGGGTCTGGGAGAGACCCAGTACTTC
J gene: TRBJ2-5
clone size: NA
D gene: NA
V gene: TRBV7-8

CDR3 protein: CASSFRAKETQYF
CDR3 DNA: TGTGCCAGCAGCTTCAGGGCCAAAGAGACCCAGTACTTC
J gene: TRBJ2-5
clone size: NA
D gene: NA
V gene: TRBV5-8

CDR3 protein: CASSPLGSGYNEQFF
CDR3 DNA: TGTGCCAGCAGCCCCCTGGGTAGCGGGTACAATGAGCAGTTCTTC
J gene: TRBJ2-1
clone size: few
D gene: TRBD2
V gene: TRBV5-5

CDR3 protein: CAWSVPFSGGRNQPQHF
CDR3 DNA: TGTGCCTGGAGTGTACCGTTCTCAGGGGGACGGAATCAGCCCCAGCATTTT
J gene: TRBJ1-5
clone size: NA
D gene: TRBD1
V gene: TRBV30

CDR3 protein: CASSPRTSRSNEQFF
CDR3 DNA: TGTGCCAGTAGTCCACGGACTAGCCGGTCCAATGAGCAGTTCTTC
J gene: TRBJ2-1
clone size: NA
D gene: TRBD2
V gene: TRBV19

CDR3 protein: CAWSKGPGELFF
CDR3 DNA: TGTGCCTGGAGTAAGGGTCCCGGGGAGCTGTTTTTT
J gene: TRBJ2-2
clone size: NA
D gene: NA
V gene: TRBV30

CDR3 protein: CASSLAGNEQFF
CDR3 DNA: TGTGCCAGCAGCTTGGCGGGCAATGAGCAGTTCTTC
J gene: TRBJ2-1
clone size: NA
D gene: NA
V gene: TRBV5-4

CDR3 protein: CATSDFSGRAYNEQFF
CDR3 DNA: TGTGCCACCAGTGATTTTTCGGGGAGGGCCTACAATGAGCAGTTCTTC
J gene: TRBJ2-1
clone size: NA
D gene: TRBD2
V gene: TRBV24-1

CDR3 protein: CASSQTTGGKDEQYF
CDR3 DNA: TGCGCCAGCAGCCAGACGACAGGGGGCAAGGACGAGCAGTACTTC
J gene: TRBJ2-7
clone size: NA
D gene: TRBD1
V gene: TRBV4-3

CDR3 protein: CASSLRNGGSGYTF
CDR3 DNA: TGTGCCAGCAGCCTACGGAACGGGGGAAGCGGCTACACCTTC
J gene: TRBJ1-2
clone size: NA
D gene: NA
V gene: TRBV9

CDR3 protein: CASSYGGQGNTIYF
CDR3 DNA: TGTGCCAGCAGTTACGGTGGACAGGGAAACACCATATATTTT
J gene: TRBJ1-3
clone size: NA
D gene: NA
V gene: TRBV6-5

CDR3 protein: CASSSLTGSYEQYF
CDR3 DNA: TGCGCCAGCAGCTCGCTGACAGGTTCCTACGAGCAGTACTTC
J gene: TRBJ2-7
clone size: NA
D gene: NA
V gene: TRBV5-1

CDR3 protein: CASSPGVITDTQYF
CDR3 DNA: TGTGCCAGCTCACCAGGGGTCATAACAGATACGCAGTATTTT
J gene: TRBJ2-3
clone size: once
D gene: NA
V gene: TRBV18

CDR3 protein: CASSPYPGQGGEKLFF
CDR3 DNA: TGTGCCAGCAGTCCGTATCCGGGACAGGGTGGTGAAAAACTGTTTTTT
J gene: TRBJ1-4
clone size: NA
D gene: TRBD1
V gene: TRBV27

CDR3 protein: CASSLGSTSSYEQYF
CDR3 DNA: TGTGCCAGCAGCTTGGGTTCAACTAGCTCCTACGAGCAGTACTTC
J gene: TRBJ2-7
clone size: NA
D gene: NA
V gene: TRBV7-2

CDR3 protein: CSASAIAGETQYF
CDR3 DNA: TGCAGTGCTAGTGCGATCGCAGGAGAGACCCAGTACTTC
J gene: TRBJ2-5
clone size: NA
D gene: NA
V gene: TRBV20-1

CDR3 protein: CASSYSCRDSSNTGELFF
CDR3 DNA: TGTGCCAGCAGTTACTCGTGTCGGGACAGCTCGAACACCGGGGAGCTGTTTTTT
J gene: TRBJ2-2
clone size: NA
D gene: TRBD1
V gene: TRBV6-7

CDR3 protein: CASSMNTEAFF
CDR3 DNA: TGTGCCAGCAGTATGAACACTGAAGCTTTCTTT
J gene: TRBJ1-1
clone size: NA
D gene: NA
V gene: TRBV5-6

CDR3 protein: CASTSGYSNEKLFF
CDR3 DNA: TGTGCCAGCACATCAGGTTATTCTAATGAAAAACTGTTTTTT
J gene: TRBJ1-4
clone size: NA
D gene: NA
V gene: TRBV6-5

CDR3 protein: CASSLGLAGGRPNEQFF
CDR3 DNA: TGTGCCAGCAGCTTGGGACTAGCGGGGGGGCGTCCCAATGAGCAGTTCTTC
J gene: TRBJ2-1
clone size: NA
D gene: TRBD2
V gene: TRBV9

CDR3 protein: CATSEDWNASPLHF
CDR3 DNA: TGTGCCACCTCGGAAGACTGGAACGCTTCACCCCTCCACTTT
J gene: TRBJ1-6
clone size: NA
D gene: NA
V gene: TRBV6-4

CDR3 protein: CASSQGSSGANVLTF
CDR3 DNA: TGCGCCAGCAGCCAGGGTAGCTCTGGGGCCAACGTCCTGACTTTC
J gene: TRBJ2-6
clone size: NA
D gene: NA
V gene: TRBV5-1

CDR3 protein: CASSLGTANYGYTF
CDR3 DNA: TGTGCCAGCAGCTTAGGGACAGCCAACTATGGCTACACCTTC
J gene: TRBJ1-2
clone size: NA
D gene: NA
V gene: TRBV7-9

CDR3 protein: CASRPSGGGNEQFF
CDR3 DNA: TGTGCCAGCAGGCCCTCGGGCGGGGGGAATGAGCAGTTCTTC
J gene: TRBJ2-1
clone size: NA
D gene: TRBD2
V gene: TRBV7-2

CDR3 protein: CASSLRVGTNTGELFF
CDR3 DNA: TGTGCCAGCAGCCTAAGGGTCGGAACGAACACCGGGGAGCTGTTTTTT
J gene: TRBJ2-2
clone size: NA
D gene: NA
V gene: TRBV7-2

CDR3 protein: CASSYGGSRNEQFF
CDR3 DNA: TGTGCCAGCAGTTACGGGGGCTCCCGGAATGAGCAGTTCTTC
J gene: TRBJ2-1
clone size: NA
D gene: NA
V gene: TRBV6-5

CDR3 protein: CASSAHPANEQFF
CDR3 DNA: TGTGCCAGCAGCGCGCACCCCGCCAATGAGCAGTTCTTC
J gene: TRBJ2-1
clone size: NA
D gene: NA
V gene: TRBV7-2

CDR3 protein: CAWSEDPWGKPGGRPYNEQFF
CDR3 DNA: TGTGCCTGGAGTGAAGACCCCTGGGGTAAGCCGGGGGGGCGCCCCTACAATGAGCAGTTCTTC
J gene: TRBJ2-1
clone size: few
D gene: TRBD2
V gene: TRBV30

CDR3 protein: CASSHGGRGAFF
CDR3 DNA: TGTGCCAGCTCACACGGGGGGCGTGGAGCTTTCTTT
J gene: TRBJ1-1
clone size: NA
D gene: NA
V gene: TRBV18

CDR3 protein: CASGQGWNQPQHF
CDR3 DNA: TGTGCTAGTGGGCAGGGTTGGAATCAGCCCCAGCATTTT
J gene: TRBJ1-5
clone size: medium-sized
D gene: NA
V gene: TRBV12-5

CDR3 protein: CASSWRGEAFF
CDR3 DNA: TGTGCCAGTAGTTGGAGGGGGGAAGCTTTCTTT
J gene: TRBJ1-1
clone size: NA
D gene: NA
V gene: TRBV19

CDR3 protein: CASSFDREGYTF
CDR3 DNA: TGTGCCAGCAGCTTCGACAGGGAGGGCTACACCTTC
J gene: TRBJ1-2
clone size: NA
D gene: TRBD1
V gene: TRBV5-4

CDR3 protein: CASSLESPGELFF
CDR3 DNA: TGCGCCAGCAGCTTGGAGTCACCCGGGGAGCTGTTTTTT
J gene: TRBJ2-2
clone size: NA
D gene: NA
V gene: TRBV5-1

CDR3 protein: CASGGLAGGLRYEQYF
CDR3 DNA: TGTGCCAGCGGGGGATTAGCGGGGGGATTACGCTACGAGCAGTACTTC
J gene: TRBJ2-7
clone size: NA
D gene: TRBD2
V gene: TRBV7-2

CDR3 protein: CASALRGENQPQHF
CDR3 DNA: TGTGCCAGCGCCCTAAGGGGGGAGAATCAGCCCCAGCATTTT
J gene: TRBJ1-5
clone size: NA
D gene: NA
V gene: TRBV6-5

CDR3 protein: CASGLVVEMLHNEQFF
CDR3 DNA: TGTGCTAGTGGTTTGGTAGTCGAGATGCTCCACAATGAGCAGTTCTTC
J gene: TRBJ2-1
clone size: NA
D gene: NA
V gene: TRBV12-5

CDR3 protein: CASSEDRASTDTQYF
CDR3 DNA: TGTGCCAGCAGCGAGGACAGAGCTAGCACAGATACGCAGTATTTT
J gene: TRBJ2-3
clone size: NA
D gene: NA
V gene: TRBV7-2

CDR3 protein: CASSLGDRDQGGYTF
CDR3 DNA: TGCGCCAGCAGCTTGGGGGACAGGGACCAAGGAGGCTACACCTTC
J gene: TRBJ1-2
clone size: once
D gene: TRBD1
V gene: TRBV5-1

CDR3 protein: CASSQQYSVPYEQYF
CDR3 DNA: TGTGCCAGCAGCCAACAGTATTCGGTTCCCTACGAGCAGTACTTC
J gene: TRBJ2-7
clone size: NA
D gene: NA
V gene: TRBV7-2

CDR3 protein: CASSQGGPYNEQFF
CDR3 DNA: TGCGCCAGCAGCCAAGGGGGTCCCTACAATGAGCAGTTCTTC
J gene: TRBJ2-1
clone size: NA
D gene: NA
V gene: TRBV4-1

CDR3 protein: CASSLEGKAQYF
CDR3 DNA: TGTGCCAGCAGCTTAGAGGGAAAGGCGCAGTACTTC
J gene: TRBJ2-7
clone size: NA
D gene: NA
V gene: TRBV7-2